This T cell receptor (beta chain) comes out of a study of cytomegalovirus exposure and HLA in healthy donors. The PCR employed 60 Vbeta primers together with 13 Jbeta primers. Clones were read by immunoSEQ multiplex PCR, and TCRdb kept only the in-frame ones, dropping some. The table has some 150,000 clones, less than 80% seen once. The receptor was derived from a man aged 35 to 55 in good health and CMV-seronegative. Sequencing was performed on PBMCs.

The CDR3 is CASSPDSEGAQYF. DNA of the CDR3: TGCGCCAGCAGCCCGGACAGTGAGGGGGCCCAGTACTTC. The chain uses TRBV5-1 and TRBJ2-5; the D gene is possibly TRBD1 (6 bases). CDR1 and CDR2 from the germline V gene are SGHRS and YFSETQ. The CDR3 has 13 amino acids. Deletions cut 4 bases from V and 9 bases from J, with 16 bases between.